This entry concerns a single TCR beta chain. The target of this receptor is not known. No much larger clonotype is one base removed from it; base qualities were not supplied. TCRbeta CDR3 regions were amplified from genomic DNA using the immunoSEQ Assay, a bias-controlled multiplex PCR. Under the source paper's analysis protocol: Within the assay, amplification of reference gene primers was used to estimate how many nucleated cells each sample contained. Sequence reads were collapsed and filtered to measure the absolute abundance of every unique TCRbeta CDR3 rearrangement. For each sample, productive Simpson clonality was calculated as the square root of Simpson's diversity index across productive rearrangements. TCRdb took this table from immuneACCESS and kept in-frame rearrangements with V and J called. Such tables lack part of the clones; where checked against another copy, unresolved V genes explain under half of the gap, and the rest is unexplained. V, J and clone size are those of that table, while D and trimming were read from the DNA. Recorded for this sample are some 140,000 clones; 88% of them occurred a single time. Less than 2.5% of the sample belongs to the ten largest clones.

This sample is part of a study of blood T cell repertoires in COVID-19 (dated by TCRdb to the early 2020s). Context from the whole study: Samples covering the acute and convalescent phases of COVID-19 were provided by collaborators in the United States, Italy and Spain. The sample metadata nearly always contained a de-identified subject ID, COVID-19 status, age in years and sex. Samples were obtained from the ongoing ImmuneRACE study (first 160 participants) and from 950 to 1,500 subjects provided by 6 global collaborators. The dataset comprised deeply sampled blood TCRbeta repertoires from subjects exposed to, actively infected with, or recovered from COVID-19. The prospective study material was composed of cDNA or gDNA derived from T cells, B-cell-depleted T cells, or PBMCs. The repertoires were released in a freely available public database intended as a resource for research on the immune response to SARS-CoV-2. HLA class I and class II types, where available, came from metadata supplied by the sample provider rather than from assay-based typing. Results the study describes overall, beyond this receptor: How much clinical and demographic metadata was included differed by source and by participant, and the metadata was provided uncurated.

The CDR3 goes from the cysteine to the phenylalanine over 15 residues. The entry retains the CDR3 DNA only, 45 bases that are in frame from base 1. In the germline V gene, CDR1 corresponds to SGHAT and CDR2 to FQNNGV. Relative to germline, V is missing 5 bases and J is missing 0 bases, with 6 bases of the junction outside any gene match. Whole blood was collected in K2EDTA tubes by collaborating institutions according to the institutions' own protocols. For TCRbeta analysis, collaborators shipped samples in one of three forms: frozen whole blood, isolated PBMCs, or DNA extracted from either of those sample types.

The clonotype comes from a man in his 70s with active COVID-19. Sequences were obtained from peripheral blood. The V gene is TRBV11-2 and the J gene is TRBJ2-7, and 8 junction bases match TRBD2. The CDR3 region has the sequence CASSRGSGSSYEQYF. The DNA reads TGTGCCAGCAGCCGGGGGAGCGGGAGCTCCTACGAGCAGTACTTC. Supplemented by the reference TRBV11-2 and TRBJ2-7 proteins around the CDR3, the complete variable domain is EAGVAQSPRYKIIEKRQSVAFWCNPISGHATLYWYQQILGQGPKLLIQFQNNGVVDDSQLPKDRFSAERLKGVDSTLKIQPAKLEDSAVYLCASSRGSGSSYEQYFGPGTRLTVT.